Listed here are 4 T cell receptor beta chains from one sample, sequenced in a study of CD8 T cells in Susac syndrome. RNA, at roughly 0.45 to 1 ug, was reverse transcribed with random hexamers. TCRdb independently ran MiXCR on the immunoSEQ multiplex PCR reads; one entry per CDR3 protein. The data show roughly 120,000 distinct CDR3 sequences, 85% to 95% seen once. Input material: CD4+ T cells from PBMCs. The receptors derive from a human donor with multiple sclerosis.

This chain uses TRBV6-1 with TRBJ1-2; no definite D call. Germline V lookup: CDR1 MNHNS, CDR2 SASEGT. This CDR3 has 13 residues. V lost 6 bases to trimming and J lost 2 bases, with 10 bases between them. CDR3 in amino acids: CASSMTGNYGYTF. CDR3 sequence (DNA): TGTGCCAGCAGCATGACGGGGAACTATGGCTACACCTTC.

The V gene is TRBV24-1, the J gene TRBJ2-7; 11 positions agree with TRBD2. Germline lookup yields CDR1 KGHDR and CDR2 SFDVKD. V lost 2 bases and J lost 3; bases outside the gene matches: 11. The CDR3 is 18 residues long. Here the CDR3 DNA reads TGTGCCACCAGTGATTCAAGACCGGGACTAGCGGTTGGCTACGAGCAGTACTTC. As protein: CATSDSRPGLAVGYEQYF.

The CDR3 here is CASSLLRDRGSNEQYF. The CDR3 nucleotides read TGTGCCAGCAGCCTCCTTCGGGACAGGGGGTCGAACGAGCAGTACTTC. This sequence joins TRBV5-4 and TRBJ2-7; 11 bases line up with TRBD1. V was clipped by 4 bases and J by 5 bases; unmatched bases: 11. Germline assignment: CDR1 SGHNT and CDR2 YYREEE (reference sequence). The CDR3 is made up of 16 amino acids.

The chain uses TRBV9 and TRBJ2-7; 8 bases line up with TRBD1. Germline V lookup: CDR1 SGDLS, CDR2 YYNGEE. V shed 4 bases and J 6 bases; nucleotides not matched to a gene: 9. The CDR3 has 14 amino acids. CDR3 amino acids: CASSITDRGPEQYF. The CDR3 coding sequence is TGTGCCAGCAGCATCACCGACAGGGGTCCCGAGCAGTACTTC.